This TCR beta chain derives from a study of T cell changes during pregnancy in multiple sclerosis. Some clones are missing from TCRdb's copy, which holds only in-frame ones; the method was immunoSEQ multiplex PCR. The data contain about 18,000 clones, about 90% of them singletons. The CDR3 length is 14 residues. The germline V gene has CDR1 LNHDA and CDR2 SQIVND (reference sequence). V was clipped by 1 base and J by 9 bases, with 13 bases between them. The sequence derives from a female donor in good health, enrolled as a control in a pregnancy study. The sequencing used CD8+ T cells from peripheral blood mononuclear cells, collected in the third trimester of pregnancy. The chain uses TRBV19 and TRBJ2-1; D is possibly TRBD1 (5 bases). The CDR3 DNA reads as TGTGCCAGTAGTATAGGTTCAGGGAAGGTTGAGCAGTTCTTC. Protein: CASSIGSGKVEQFF.